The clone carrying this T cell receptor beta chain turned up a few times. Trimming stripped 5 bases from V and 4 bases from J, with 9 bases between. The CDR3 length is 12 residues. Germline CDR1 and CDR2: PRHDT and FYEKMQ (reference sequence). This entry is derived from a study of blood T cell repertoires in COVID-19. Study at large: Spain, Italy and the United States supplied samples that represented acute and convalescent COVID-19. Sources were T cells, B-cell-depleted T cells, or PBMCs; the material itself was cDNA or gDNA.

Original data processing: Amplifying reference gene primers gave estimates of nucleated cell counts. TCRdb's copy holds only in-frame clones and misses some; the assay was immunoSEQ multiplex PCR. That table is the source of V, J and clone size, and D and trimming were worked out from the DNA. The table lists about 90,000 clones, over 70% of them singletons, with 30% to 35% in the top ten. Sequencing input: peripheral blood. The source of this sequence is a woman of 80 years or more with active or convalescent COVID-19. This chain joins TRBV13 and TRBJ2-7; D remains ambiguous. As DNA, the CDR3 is TGTGCCAGCAGCCGTTCGTTGTACGAGCAGTACTTC. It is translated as CASSRSLYEQYF.